This T cell receptor beta chain was obtained from a study of T cells in localized non-small cell lung cancer. Trimming cost V 1 base and J 5 bases; bases outside gene matches: 5. This CDR3 is built from 16 residues. Germline CDR1 SGHDT, CDR2 YYEEEE. Only in-frame clones appear in the TCRdb table, and some are missing; sequencing was by immunoSEQ multiplex PCR. In the table there are 70,000 to 90,000 clones, around 81% of which are singletons. Study conclusions and caveats: Blood T cell density predicted longer survival; adjacent-lung clonality, shorter. One tumor region alone was sequenced, and heterogeneity therefore remains possible. Uninvolved adjacent lung, not tumor, had the highest T cell clonality. Median detection of top 100 tumor clones in adjacent lung was 57 clones.

In its sample, this clone was seen a few times. Its specificity is not known. The specimen was peripheral blood, collected before any cancer treatment. The source of this sequence is an older female donor with stage I lung adenocarcinoma. The rearrangement uses TRBV5-6 and TRBJ2-2; TRBD1 aligns across 10 bases. The CDR3 DNA sequence: TGTGCCAGCAGCTTGTGGACAGGGGGAAATACCGGGGAGCTGTTTTTT. This sequence encodes CASSLWTGGNTGELFF.